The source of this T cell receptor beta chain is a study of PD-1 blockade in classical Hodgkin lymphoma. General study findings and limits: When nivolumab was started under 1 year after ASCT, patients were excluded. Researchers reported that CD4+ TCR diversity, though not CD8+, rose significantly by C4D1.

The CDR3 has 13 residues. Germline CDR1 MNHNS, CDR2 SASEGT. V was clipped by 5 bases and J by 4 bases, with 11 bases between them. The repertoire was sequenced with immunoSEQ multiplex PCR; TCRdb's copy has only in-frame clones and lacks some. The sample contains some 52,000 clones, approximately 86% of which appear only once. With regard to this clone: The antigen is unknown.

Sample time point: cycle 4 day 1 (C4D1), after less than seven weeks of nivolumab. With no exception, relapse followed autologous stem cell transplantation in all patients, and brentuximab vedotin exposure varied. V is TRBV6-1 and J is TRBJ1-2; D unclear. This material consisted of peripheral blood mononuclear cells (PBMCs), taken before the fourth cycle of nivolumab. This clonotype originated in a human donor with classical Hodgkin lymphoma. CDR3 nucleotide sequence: TGTGCCAGCAGTTCATTAGGGTCCTATGGCTACACCTTC. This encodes CASSSLGSYGYTF.